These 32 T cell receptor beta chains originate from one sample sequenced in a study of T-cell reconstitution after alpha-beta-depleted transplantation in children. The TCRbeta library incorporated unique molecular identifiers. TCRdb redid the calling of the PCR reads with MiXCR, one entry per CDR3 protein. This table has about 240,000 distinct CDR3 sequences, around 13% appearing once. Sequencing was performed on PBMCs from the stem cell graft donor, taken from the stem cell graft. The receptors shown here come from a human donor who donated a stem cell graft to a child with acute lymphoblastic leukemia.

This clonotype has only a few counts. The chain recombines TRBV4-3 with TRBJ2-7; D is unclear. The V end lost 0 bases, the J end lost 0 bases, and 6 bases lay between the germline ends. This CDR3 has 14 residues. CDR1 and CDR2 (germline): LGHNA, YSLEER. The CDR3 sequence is CASSQDSTSYEQYF. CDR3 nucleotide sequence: TGCGCCAGCAGCCAAGATAGCACCTCCTACGAGCAGTACTTC.

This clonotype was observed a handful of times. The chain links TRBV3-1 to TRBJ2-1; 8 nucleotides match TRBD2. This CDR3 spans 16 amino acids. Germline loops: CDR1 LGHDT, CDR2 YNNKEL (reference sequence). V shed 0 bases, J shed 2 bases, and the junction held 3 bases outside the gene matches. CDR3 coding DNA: TGTGCCAGCAGCCAAGATGCGGGGGGCGCCTACAATGAGCAGTTCTTC. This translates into CASSQDAGGAYNEQFF.

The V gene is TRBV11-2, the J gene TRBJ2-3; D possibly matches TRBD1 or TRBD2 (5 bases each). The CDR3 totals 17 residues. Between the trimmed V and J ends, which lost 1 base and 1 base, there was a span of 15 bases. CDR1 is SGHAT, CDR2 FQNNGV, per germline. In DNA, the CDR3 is TGTGCCAGCAGCTTAGCCGTTGGGTTGGGGGGCACAGATACGCAGTATTTT. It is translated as CASSLAVGLGGTDTQYF. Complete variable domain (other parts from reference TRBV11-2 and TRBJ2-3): EAGVAQSPRYKIIEKRQSVAFWCNPISGHATLYWYQQILGQGPKLLIQFQNNGVVDDSQLPKDRFSAERLKGVDSTLKIQPAKLEDSAVYLCASSLAVGLGGTDTQYFGPGTRLTVL.

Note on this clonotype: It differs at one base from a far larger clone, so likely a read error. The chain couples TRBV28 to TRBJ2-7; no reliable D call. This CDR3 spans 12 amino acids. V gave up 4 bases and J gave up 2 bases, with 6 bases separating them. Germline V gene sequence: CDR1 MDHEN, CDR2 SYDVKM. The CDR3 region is CASSSGPYEQYF. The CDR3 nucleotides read TGTGCCAGCAGTTCTGGACCCTACGAGCAGTACTTC.

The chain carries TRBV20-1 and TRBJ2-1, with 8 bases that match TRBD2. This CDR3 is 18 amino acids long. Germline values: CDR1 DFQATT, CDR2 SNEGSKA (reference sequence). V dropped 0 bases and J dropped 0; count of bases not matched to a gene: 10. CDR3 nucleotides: TGCAGTGCTAGAGATCTCGGGGTAGCGGGGACCTCCTACAATGAGCAGTTCTTC. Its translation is CSARDLGVAGTSYNEQFF.

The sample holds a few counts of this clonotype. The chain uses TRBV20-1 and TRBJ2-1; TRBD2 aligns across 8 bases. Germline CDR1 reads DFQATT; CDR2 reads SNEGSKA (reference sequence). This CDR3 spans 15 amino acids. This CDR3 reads CSPAQASGSYNEQFF. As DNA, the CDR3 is TGCAGCCCCGCCCAAGCTAGCGGGTCCTACAATGAGCAGTTCTTC.

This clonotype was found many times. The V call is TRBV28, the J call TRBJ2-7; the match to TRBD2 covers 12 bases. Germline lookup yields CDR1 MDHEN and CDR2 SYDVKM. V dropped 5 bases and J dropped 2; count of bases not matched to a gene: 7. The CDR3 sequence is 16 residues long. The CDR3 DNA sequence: TGTGCCAGCAGTCCCGGGACTAGCGGGCCCCCCTACGAGCAGTACTTC. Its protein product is CASSPGTSGPPYEQYF.

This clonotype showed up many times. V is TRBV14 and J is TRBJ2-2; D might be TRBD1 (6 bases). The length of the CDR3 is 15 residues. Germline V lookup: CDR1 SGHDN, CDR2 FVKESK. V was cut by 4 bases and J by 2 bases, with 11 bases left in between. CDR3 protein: CASSLGQLNTGELFF. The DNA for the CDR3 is TGTGCCAGCAGCCTTGGACAGTTAAACACCGGGGAGCTGTTTTTT.

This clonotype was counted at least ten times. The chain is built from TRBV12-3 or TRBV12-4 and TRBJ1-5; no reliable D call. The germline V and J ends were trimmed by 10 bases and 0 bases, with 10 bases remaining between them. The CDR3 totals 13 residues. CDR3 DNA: TGTGCCACCGCGGCAGATAGCAATCAGCCCCAGCATTTT. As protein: CATAADSNQPQHF.

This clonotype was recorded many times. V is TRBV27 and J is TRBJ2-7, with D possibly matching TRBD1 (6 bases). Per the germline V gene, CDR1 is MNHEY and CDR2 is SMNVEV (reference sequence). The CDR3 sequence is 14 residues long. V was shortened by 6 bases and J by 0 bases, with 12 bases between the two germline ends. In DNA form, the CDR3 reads TGTGCCAGCAGGAAACAGGGCAACTCCTACGAGCAGTACTTC. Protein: CASRKQGNSYEQYF.

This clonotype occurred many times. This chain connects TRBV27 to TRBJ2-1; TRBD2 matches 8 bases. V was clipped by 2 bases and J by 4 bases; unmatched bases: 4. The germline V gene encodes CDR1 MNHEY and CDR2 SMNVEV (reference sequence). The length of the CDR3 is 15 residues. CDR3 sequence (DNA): TGTGCCAGCAGTTTACCGGGGGGGCGGTACAATGAGCAGTTCTTC. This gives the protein CASSLPGGRYNEQFF.

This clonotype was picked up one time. This CDR3 reads CASSQDTRGWVPDYEQYF. For the CDR3, the DNA is TGCGCCAGCAGCCAAGATACTCGCGGTTGGGTACCTGACTACGAGCAGTACTTC. The rearrangement joins TRBV4-1 to TRBJ2-7; no definite D call. Germline CDR1 is MGHRA and CDR2 is YSYEKL. V lost 0 bases, J lost 3 bases, and 21 bases lay in between. The CDR3 runs to 18 residues.

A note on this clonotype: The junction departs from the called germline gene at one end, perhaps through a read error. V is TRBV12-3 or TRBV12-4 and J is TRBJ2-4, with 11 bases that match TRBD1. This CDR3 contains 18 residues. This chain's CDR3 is CACSPGQGDGLAKNIQYF. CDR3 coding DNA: TGTGCCTGCAGTCCGGGACAGGGGGACGGATTAGCCAAAAACATTCAGTACTTC.

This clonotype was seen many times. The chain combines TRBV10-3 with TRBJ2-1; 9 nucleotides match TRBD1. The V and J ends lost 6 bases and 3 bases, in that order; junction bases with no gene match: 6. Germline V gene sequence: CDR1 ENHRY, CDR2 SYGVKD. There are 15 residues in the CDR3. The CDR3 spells CAIRNPGQGYNEQFF. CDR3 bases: TGTGCCATCAGAAATCCGGGACAGGGCTACAATGAGCAGTTCTTC.

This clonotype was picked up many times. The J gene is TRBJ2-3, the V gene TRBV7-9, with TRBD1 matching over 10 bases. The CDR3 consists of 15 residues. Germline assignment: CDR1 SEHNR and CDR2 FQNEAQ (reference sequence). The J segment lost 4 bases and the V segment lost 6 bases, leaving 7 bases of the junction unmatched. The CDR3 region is CASSPGQGKSDTQYF. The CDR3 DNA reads TGTGCCAGCAGTCCGGGACAGGGGAAGTCAGATACGCAGTATTTT.

The CDR3 DNA reads as TGCAGTGCTAATCCCTACAGGGTAGAAGCCAAAAACATTCAGTACTTC. This translates into CSANPYRVEAKNIQYF. V is TRBV20-1 and J is TRBJ2-4; possible D gene TRBD1, 6 bases. The CDR3 runs 16 residues. V lost 4 bases and J lost 0, with 16 bases in between. Germline CDR1 and CDR2: DFQATT and SNEGSKA (reference sequence).

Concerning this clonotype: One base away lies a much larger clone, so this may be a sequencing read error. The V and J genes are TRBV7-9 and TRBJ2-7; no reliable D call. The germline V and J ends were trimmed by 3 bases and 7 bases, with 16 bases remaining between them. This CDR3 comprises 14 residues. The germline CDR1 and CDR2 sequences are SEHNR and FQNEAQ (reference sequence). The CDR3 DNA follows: TGTGCCAGCAGCTTCACAGTGGGTAGCTCTGAGCAGTACTTC. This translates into CASSFTVGSSEQYF.

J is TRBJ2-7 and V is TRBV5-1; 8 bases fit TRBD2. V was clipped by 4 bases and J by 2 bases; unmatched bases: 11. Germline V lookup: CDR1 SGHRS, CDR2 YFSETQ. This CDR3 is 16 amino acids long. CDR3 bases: TGCGCCAGCAGCCTGTTAAGGACTAGCCGAGCCTACGAGCAGTACTTC. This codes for CASSLLRTSRAYEQYF.

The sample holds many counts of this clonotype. In DNA form, the CDR3 reads TGTGCCAGCAGCTCATATACGGGTTTGGAGACCCAGTACTTC. It codes for CASSSYTGLETQYF. V is TRBV12-3 or TRBV12-4 and J is TRBJ2-5; no clear D gene. The ends were cut back, 6 bases at V and 5 bases at J, with 16 bases in the middle. This CDR3 is 14 amino acids long.

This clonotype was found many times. The CDR3 region has the DNA TGTGCCAGCAGTGAACAGATCCATCCCTATGGCTACACCTTC. Its translation: CASSEQIHPYGYTF. The rearrangement uses TRBV12-3 or TRBV12-4 and TRBJ1-2; D unresolved. V lost 5 bases and J lost 4, with 14 bases in between. This CDR3 is 14 amino acids long.

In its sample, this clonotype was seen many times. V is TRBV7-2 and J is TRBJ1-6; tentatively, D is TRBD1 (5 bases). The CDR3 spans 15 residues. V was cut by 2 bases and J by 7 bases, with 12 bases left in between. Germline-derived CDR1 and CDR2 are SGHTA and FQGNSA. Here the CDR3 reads CASSLPAGPNSPLHF. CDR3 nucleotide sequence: TGTGCCAGCAGCTTACCAGCGGGGCCGAATTCACCCCTCCACTTT. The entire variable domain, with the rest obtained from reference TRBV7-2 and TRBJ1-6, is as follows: GAGVSQSPSNKVTEKGKDVELRCDPISGHTALYWYRQSLGQGLEFLIYFQGNSAPDKSGLPSDRFSAERTGGSVSTLTIQRTQQEDSAVYLCASSLPAGPNSPLHFGNGTRLTVT.

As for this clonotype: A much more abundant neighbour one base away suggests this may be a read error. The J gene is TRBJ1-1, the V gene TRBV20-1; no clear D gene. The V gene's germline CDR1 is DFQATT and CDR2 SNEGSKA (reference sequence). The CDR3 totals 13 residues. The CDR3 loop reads CSARAPQNTEPFF. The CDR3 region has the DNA TGCAGTGCTCGGGCACCCCAGAACACTGAACCTTTCTTT.

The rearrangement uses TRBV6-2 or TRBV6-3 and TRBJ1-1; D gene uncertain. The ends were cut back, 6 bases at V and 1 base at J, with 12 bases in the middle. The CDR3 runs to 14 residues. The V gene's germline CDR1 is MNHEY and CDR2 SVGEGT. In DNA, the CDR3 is TGTGCCAGCAGGGAAGGGATGAAGAACACTGAAGCTTTCTTT. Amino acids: CASREGMKNTEAFF.

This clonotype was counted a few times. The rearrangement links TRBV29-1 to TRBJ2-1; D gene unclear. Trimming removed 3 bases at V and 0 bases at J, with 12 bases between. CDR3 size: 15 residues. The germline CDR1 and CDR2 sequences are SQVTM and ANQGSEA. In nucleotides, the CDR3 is TGCAGCGTTGATTCCAGCCTGAGCTCCTACAATGAGCAGTTCTTC. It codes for CSVDSSLSSYNEQFF.

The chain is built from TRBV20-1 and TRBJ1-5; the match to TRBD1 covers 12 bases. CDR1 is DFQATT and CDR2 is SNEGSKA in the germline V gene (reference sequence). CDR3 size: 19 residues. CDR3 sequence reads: CRGRKPIRDRGRRNQPQHF. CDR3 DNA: TGCAGGGGTAGAAAGCCCATTCGGGACAGGGGGCGTCGGAATCAGCCCCAGCATTTT.

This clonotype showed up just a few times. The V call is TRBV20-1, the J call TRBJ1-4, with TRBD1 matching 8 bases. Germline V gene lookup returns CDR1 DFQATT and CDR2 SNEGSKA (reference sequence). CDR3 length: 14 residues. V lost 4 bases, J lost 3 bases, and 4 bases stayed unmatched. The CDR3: CSATGGASNEKLFF. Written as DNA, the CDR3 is TGCAGTGCTACAGGGGGCGCATCTAATGAAAAACTGTTTTTT.

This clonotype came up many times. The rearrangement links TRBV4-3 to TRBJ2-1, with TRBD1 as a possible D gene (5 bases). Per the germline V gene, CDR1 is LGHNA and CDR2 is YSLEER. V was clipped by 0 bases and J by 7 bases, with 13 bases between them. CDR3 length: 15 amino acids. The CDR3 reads CASSQDLRYRNEQFF. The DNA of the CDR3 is TGCGCCAGCAGCCAAGATTTGCGATACAGGAATGAGCAGTTCTTC.

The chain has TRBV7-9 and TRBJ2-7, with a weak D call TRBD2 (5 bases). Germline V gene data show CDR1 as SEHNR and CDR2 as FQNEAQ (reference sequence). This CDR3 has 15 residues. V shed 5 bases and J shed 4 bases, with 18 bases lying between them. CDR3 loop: CASSPRGLVGYEQYF. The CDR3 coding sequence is TGTGCCAGCAGCCCCCGCGGACTGGTTGGGTACGAGCAGTACTTC.

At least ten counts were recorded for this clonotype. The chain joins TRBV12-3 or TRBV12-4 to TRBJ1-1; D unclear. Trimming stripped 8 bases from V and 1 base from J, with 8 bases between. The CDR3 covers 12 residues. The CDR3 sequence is CASAPSNTEAFF. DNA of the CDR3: TGTGCCAGCGCCCCCTCGAACACTGAAGCTTTCTTT.

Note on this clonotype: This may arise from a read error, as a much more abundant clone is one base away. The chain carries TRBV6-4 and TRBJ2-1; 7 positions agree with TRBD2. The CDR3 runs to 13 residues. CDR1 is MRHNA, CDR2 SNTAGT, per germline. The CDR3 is CASSPGTNNQQFF. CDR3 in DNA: TGTGCCAGCAGCCCCGGGACTAACAATCAGCAGTTCTTC.

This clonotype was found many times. The CDR3 bases are TGTGCCAGCAGATCGACAGGGGCCTACGAGCAGTACTTC. Its translation: CASRSTGAYEQYF. The gene calls are TRBV28 and TRBJ2-7; 8 bases are a match to TRBD1. The CDR3 sequence is 13 residues long. From germline, CDR1 is MDHEN and CDR2 SYDVKM. V gave up 6 bases and J gave up 2 bases; unmatched junction bases: 3.

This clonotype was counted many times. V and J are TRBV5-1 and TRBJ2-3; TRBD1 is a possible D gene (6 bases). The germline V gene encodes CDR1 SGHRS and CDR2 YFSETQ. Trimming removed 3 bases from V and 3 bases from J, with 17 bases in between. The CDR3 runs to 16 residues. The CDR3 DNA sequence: TGCGCCAGCAGCTCTACTCCGACAGGTCTTACAGATACGCAGTATTTT. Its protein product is CASSSTPTGLTDTQYF.